Sequencing of this T cell receptor (beta chain) was carried out in a study of Ad26.COV2.S vaccination and SARS-CoV-2 variants (dated by TCRdb to about 2021). At the level of the whole study: Vaccine-arm donors came from COV1001, a multicentre, randomized, double-blind, placebo-controlled phase I-IIa trial of Ad26.COV2.S in healthy adults. Participants in the trial were split at random into five groups of five each, receiving low-dose or high-dose Ad26.COV2.S once or twice, or else placebo on both occasions. A total of some 30 samples were included in the TCR-sequenced set, comprising roughly 19 Ad26.COV2.S vaccine recipients, 5 placebo recipients and 8 SARS-CoV-2 convalescent individuals. Ad26.COV2.S was administered intramuscularly at 5 x 10^10 or 1 x 10^11 viral particles, either as a single shot or as two shots given 56 days apart. Investigators remained blinded to trial group allocation during experiments and outcome assessment. TCRbeta repertoire sequencing was used to assess the specificity and breadth of SARS-CoV-2-reactive T cell receptors after Ad26.COV2.S vaccination. On the study overall, not on this receptor specifically: The authors noted that total T cell responses may have been underestimated by the TCR breadth and depth analyses. Spike-specific TCR breadth was higher in Ad26.COV2.S recipients than in placebo recipients (P = 0.0014). Non-spike TCR breadth was comparable between vaccine and placebo recipients, consistent with the vaccine containing only spike. After vaccination, substantial breadth of spike-specific CD8+ and CD4+ T cell responses was reported. The study lacked the statistical power to compare responses across vaccine doses or regimens.

This clone was observed a single time. Its recognized antigen is unknown. Base qualities are not at hand, and no much larger clone is one base apart. The CDR3 contains 13 residues, cysteine and phenylalanine counted. The CDR3 DNA has 39 bases and is translated from base 1. V is cut by 5 bases and J by 8 bases, and the space between the germline ends is 15 bases. Taken from the germline V gene, the CDR1 and CDR2 loops are SGHVS and FQNEAQ. The treatment or condition label here, explained by the study, means: about 20 received Ad26.COV2.S at low or high dose, single or two shots; five or six received placebo; per-sample allocation not given. For vaccine and placebo recipients, repertoires were sequenced using samples collected on day 63 after the first injection. In Cohort 1b, some 25 adults aged 18-55 years were enrolled at a single site in Boston, USA, between 29 July and 7 August 2020. As a vaccine, Ad26.COV2.S was a replication-incompetent adenovirus type 26 vector that expressed a prefusion-stabilized SARS-CoV-2 spike protein derived from the original Wuhan strain.

The immunoSEQ Assay was the method used to sequence TCRbeta CDR3 regions. After extraction, genomic DNA underwent amplification by bias-controlled multiplex PCR, followed by high-throughput sequencing. Per the source publication's procedure: To quantify the absolute abundance of every unique TCRbeta CDR3 region, sequences were collapsed and filtered. T cell fraction was estimated by normalizing TCRbeta template counts to usable DNA, with usable DNA measured through amplification of reference genes found in all nucleated cells. Repertoire TCRs were annotated as SARS-CoV-2-specific by exact matching of V gene, CDR3 amino acid sequence and J gene to a known reactive TCR set. The reference SARS-CoV-2 TCR set was derived from MIRA and filtered for enrichment in COVID-19-positive ImmuneCODE repertoires, a step that removed public or cross-reactive TCRs. Drawing on the MIRA antigens, annotated TCRs were analysed further at the level of specific ORF or position within ORF. Depth was the summed frequency of annotated unique rearrangements, while breadth was defined as annotated unique rearrangements over total unique productive rearrangements. Group comparisons of TCR breadth used two-sided Wilcoxon rank-sum tests. The immuneACCESS repertoire file appears here via TCRdb, limited to in-frame rearrangements. These files lack a portion of the clones; in checked studies, under half of the deficit traces to unresolved V genes, and the cause of the others is not known. V, J and clone size are taken as reported in that table, and D and trimming were inferred from the DNA itself. This sample lists some 640,000 clones; about 90% were detected once. Together, the top ten hold around 1.5% of the sample.

The TCR originated in a person aged 18-60 years who received the Ad26.COV2.S COVID-19 vaccine or a placebo. This specimen consisted of peripheral blood, obtained in a trial of Ad26.COV2.S vaccine versus placebo. This receptor chain uses TRBV7-8 and TRBJ1-2; no confident D gene assignment can be made. The CDR3 here reads CASSLGLLGGYTF. The nucleotide sequence is TGTGCCAGCAGCCTCGGACTGCTGGGCGGCTACACCTTC.